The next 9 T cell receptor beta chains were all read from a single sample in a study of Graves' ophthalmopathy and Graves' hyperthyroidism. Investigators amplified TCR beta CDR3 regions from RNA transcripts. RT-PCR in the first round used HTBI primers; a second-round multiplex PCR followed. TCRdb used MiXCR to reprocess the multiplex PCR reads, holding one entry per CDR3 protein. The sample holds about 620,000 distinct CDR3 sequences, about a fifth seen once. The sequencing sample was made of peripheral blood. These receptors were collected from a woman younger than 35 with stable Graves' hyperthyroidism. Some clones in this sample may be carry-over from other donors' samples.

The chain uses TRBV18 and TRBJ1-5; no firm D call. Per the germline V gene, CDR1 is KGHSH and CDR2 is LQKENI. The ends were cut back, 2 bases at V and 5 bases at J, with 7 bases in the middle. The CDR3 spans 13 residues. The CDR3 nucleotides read TGTGCCAGCTCACCAACGCAGGATCAGCCCCAGCATTTT. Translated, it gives CASSPTQDQPQHF.

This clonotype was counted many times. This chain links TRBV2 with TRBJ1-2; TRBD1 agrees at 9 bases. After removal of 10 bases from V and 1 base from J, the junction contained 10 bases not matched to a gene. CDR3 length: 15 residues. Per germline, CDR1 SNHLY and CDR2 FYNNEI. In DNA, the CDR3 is TGTGCCAACCCTCGGGGACAGGGCCGTAACTATGGCTACACCTTC. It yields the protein CANPRGQGRNYGYTF.

The CDR3 nucleotides read TGTGCCAGTAGGAACCTCCGGGACAGGGCTAACACCGGGGAGCTGTTTTTT. This translates into CASRNLRDRANTGELFF. The chain is built from TRBV19 and TRBJ2-2, with TRBD1 matching over 9 bases. The length of the CDR3 is 17 residues. V was clipped by 6 bases and J by 2 bases; unmatched bases: 10. The germline gives CDR1 LNHDA, CDR2 SQIVND (reference sequence).

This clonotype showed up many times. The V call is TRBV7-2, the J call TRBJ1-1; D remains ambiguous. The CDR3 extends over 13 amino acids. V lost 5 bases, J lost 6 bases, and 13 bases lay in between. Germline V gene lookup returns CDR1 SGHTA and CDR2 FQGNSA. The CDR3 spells CASSPIQESEAFF. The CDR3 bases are TGTGCCAGCAGCCCCATTCAGGAATCTGAAGCTTTCTTT.

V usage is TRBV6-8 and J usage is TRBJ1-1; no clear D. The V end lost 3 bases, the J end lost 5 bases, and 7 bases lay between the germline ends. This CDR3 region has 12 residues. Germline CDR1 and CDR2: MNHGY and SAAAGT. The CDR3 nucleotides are TGTGCCAGCAGTTATTGTTGGACTGAAGCTTTCTTT. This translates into CASSYCWTEAFF.

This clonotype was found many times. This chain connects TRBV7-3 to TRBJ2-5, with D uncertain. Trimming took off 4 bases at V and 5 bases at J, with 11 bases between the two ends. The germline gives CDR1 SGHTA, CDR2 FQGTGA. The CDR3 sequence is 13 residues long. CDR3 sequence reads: CASSYNFGETQYF. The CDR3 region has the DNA TGTGCCAGCAGCTACAACTTTGGGGAGACCCAGTACTTC.

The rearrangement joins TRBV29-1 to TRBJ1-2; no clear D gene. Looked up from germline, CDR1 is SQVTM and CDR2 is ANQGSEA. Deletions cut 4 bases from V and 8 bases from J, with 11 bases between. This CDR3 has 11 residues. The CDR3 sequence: CSVGSAGGYTF. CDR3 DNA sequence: TGCAGCGTTGGGTCCGCTGGCGGCTACACCTTC.

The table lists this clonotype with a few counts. The CDR3 loop reads CASSSAGFSEQYF. The CDR3 DNA is TGTGCCAGCAGTTCTGCCGGGTTCTCCGAGCAGTACTTC. This sequence joins TRBV27 and TRBJ2-7; D not certain. CDR3 size: 13 residues. The V gene's germline CDR1 is MNHEY and CDR2 SMNVEV (reference sequence). V was shortened by 4 bases and J by 6 bases, with 13 bases between the two germline ends.

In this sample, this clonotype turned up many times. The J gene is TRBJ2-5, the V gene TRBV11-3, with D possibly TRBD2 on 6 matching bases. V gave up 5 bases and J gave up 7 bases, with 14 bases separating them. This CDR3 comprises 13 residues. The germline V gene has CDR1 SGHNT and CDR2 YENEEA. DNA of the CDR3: TGTGCCAGCAGCGGGGTTAGCGGCGGGACCCAGTACTTC. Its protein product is CASSGVSGGTQYF.